Sequencing of this T cell receptor beta chain was carried out in a study of T cells in Graves' hyperthyroidism and ophthalmopathy. The sample holds many counts of this clonotype. Amplification of TCR beta CDR3 regions used RNA as the template. With the HTBI primer set, the TCR CDR3 went through a first round of RT-PCR. TCRdb reprocessed the multiplex PCR reads via MiXCR and lists one record per CDR3 protein. The sample consists of a few hundred thousand distinct CDR3 sequences, less than 20% of them appearing once. Germline CDR1 reads DFQATT; CDR2 reads SNEGSKA (reference sequence). Between the trimmed V and J ends, which lost 4 bases and 2 bases, there was a span of 11 bases. The length of the CDR3 is 13 residues.

The TCR was taken from a woman aged 25-40 years with Graves' hyperthyroidism. The chain couples TRBV20-1 to TRBJ1-1, with D uncertain. Specimen: blood. The CDR3 bases are TGCAGTGCTAAGGGCCATACAAACACTGAAGCTTTCTTT. Translating gives CSAKGHTNTEAFF.